A single sample is the source of the 20 T cell receptor beta chains below, sequenced in a study of T cell responses to AZD1222 COVID-19 vaccine. Method: immunoSEQ multiplex PCR; TCRdb's copy keeps in-frame clones and lacks some. Of around 210,000 clones listed, around 94% are singletons. This specimen consisted of peripheral blood, obtained 28 days after the second dose of the MenACWY control vaccine. Receptor source: an adult who received the MenACWY meningococcal vaccine as a control.

The chain uses TRBV4-1 and TRBJ1-2, with TRBD1 as a possible D gene (5 bases). The V gene lost 1 base and the J gene lost 4 bases, with 16 bases spanning the gap. The CDR3 covers 16 residues. The germline V gene has CDR1 MGHRA and CDR2 YSYEKL. CDR3 region: CASSQGSAGLSYGYTF. The CDR3 DNA sequence: TGCGCCAGCAGCCAAGGATCGGCAGGGCTCTCCTATGGCTACACCTTC.

This chain uses TRBV19 with TRBJ2-1; possibly TRBD2 for D (5 bases). CDR3 size: 11 residues. In germline, CDR1 is LNHDA, CDR2 SQIVND (reference sequence). V dropped 6 bases and J dropped 8 bases, with 8 bases sitting between them. This chain's CDR3 is CASRLRDEQFF. In nucleotides, the CDR3 is TGTGCCAGTAGGTTGAGGGATGAGCAGTTCTTC.

This clone was seen a few times. This sequence joins TRBV3-1 (or the pseudogene TRBV3-2) and TRBJ1-2; TRBD1 agrees at 9 bases. The CDR3 length is 14 residues. Trimming took 5 bases from V and 8 from J; bases not matched to a gene: 9. Germline loops: CDR1 LGHDT, CDR2 YNNKEL (reference sequence). The CDR3 sequence: CASSWGQGAQGYTF. The DNA for the CDR3 is TGTGCCAGCAGCTGGGGACAGGGCGCTCAAGGCTACACCTTC.

The chain has TRBV11-3 and TRBJ2-3, with 14 nucleotides matching TRBD2. Unmatched junction bases numbered 6, after V lost 5 bases and J lost 5 bases. CDR1 and CDR2 from the germline V gene are SGHNT and YENEEA. CDR3 length: 16 residues. CDR3 sequence: CASSLGLAGGVDTQYF. DNA of the CDR3: TGTGCCAGCAGCCTCGGACTAGCGGGAGGTGTAGATACGCAGTATTTT.

This clone was observed once. The chain links TRBV19 to TRBJ1-2, with 8 bases identical to TRBD1. CDR1 LNHDA and CDR2 SQIVND come from the germline V gene (reference sequence). The V and J ends lost 2 bases and 8 bases, in that order; junction bases with no gene match: 7. The CDR3 loop spans 14 amino acids. Written as DNA, the CDR3 is TGTGCCAGTAGTATACTAGGACAGGGTGGAGGCTACACCTTC. It specifies CASSILGQGGGYTF.

The chain joins TRBV5-1 to TRBJ2-3; possible D gene TRBD2, 6 bases. The germline gives CDR1 SGHRS, CDR2 YFSETQ. V shed 1 base and J shed 0 bases, with 9 bases lying between them. The CDR3 is 15 residues long. The DNA for the CDR3 is TGCGCCAGCAGCTTGCCGGGAGTGAGCACAGATACGCAGTATTTT. Translation gives CASSLPGVSTDTQYF.

The chain has TRBV3-1 (or the pseudogene TRBV3-2) and TRBJ1-6; perhaps TRBD1 as D (5 bases). The V gene's germline CDR1 is LGHDT and CDR2 YNNKEL (reference sequence). V lost 4 bases, J lost 0 bases, and 10 bases lay in between. The CDR3 extends over 16 amino acids. The CDR3 nucleotides are TGTGCCAGCAGCCCTCTGGGGGGCTCCTATAATTCACCCCTCCACTTT. It is translated as CASSPLGGSYNSPLHF.

In this sample, this clone turned up a few times. The chain recombines TRBV19 with TRBJ2-1, with TRBD1 matching over 8 bases. Germline V lookup: CDR1 LNHDA, CDR2 SQIVND (reference sequence). The V and J ends lost 10 bases and 4 bases, in that order; junction bases with no gene match: 6. The CDR3 spans 13 residues. The CDR3 bases are TGTGCCACCCAGGACAGGGAATACAATGAGCAGTTCTTC. Residues: CATQDREYNEQFF.

This clone showed up just once. The genes are TRBV19 and TRBJ2-2; 14 positions agree with TRBD2. The CDR3 covers 19 residues. The V gene end was trimmed by 4 bases and the J gene end by 6 bases; junction bases not matched to a gene: 13. Germline loops: CDR1 LNHDA, CDR2 SQIVND (reference sequence). CDR3 amino acids: CASSTYSGTSGSLAGELFF. The CDR3 nucleotides read TGTGCCAGTAGTACCTACTCCGGGACTAGCGGGAGTTTGGCCGGGGAGCTGTTTTTT.

The CDR3 coding sequence is TGTGCCAGCAGTGGGACCCCCAGGCAGTACTTC. Its protein is CASSGTPRQYF. This chain links TRBV28 with TRBJ2-7; D assignment may be TRBD1 or TRBD2 (5 bases each). Trimming removed 5 bases from V and 9 bases from J, with 11 bases in between. This CDR3 is built from 11 residues. The germline V gene encodes CDR1 MDHEN and CDR2 SYDVKM.

On this clone: Other DNA sequences within the sample encode an identical CDR3. The rearrangement uses TRBV27 and TRBJ2-7, with D possibly being TRBD1 (5 bases). This CDR3 spans 13 amino acids. Germline loops: CDR1 MNHEY, CDR2 SMNVEV (reference sequence). The V end was cut by 6 bases, the J end by 4 bases, with 13 bases between. The CDR3 protein is CASSRDSSYEQYF. The CDR3 DNA is TGTGCCAGCAGCCGAGACAGTTCGTACGAGCAGTACTTC.

The genes are TRBV5-1 and TRBJ2-5, with 7 bases matching TRBD1. V was clipped by 4 bases and J by 1 base; unmatched bases: 13. From germline, CDR1 is SGHRS and CDR2 YFSETQ. The CDR3 has 17 residues. DNA for the CDR3: TGCGCCAGCAGCCCGACCCTTGGACAGGAAGGCCAAGAGACCCAGTACTTC. It is translated as CASSPTLGQEGQETQYF.

The gene calls are TRBV24-1 and TRBJ2-3, with D perhaps TRBD1 or TRBD2 (6 bases each). V lost 7 bases and J 2 bases, leaving 12 bases between the germline ends. CDR1 KGHDR and CDR2 SFDVKD come from the germline V gene. This CDR3 comprises 14 residues. The CDR3 protein is CATSAGHNTDTQYF. Written as DNA, the CDR3 is TGTGCCACCAGCGCGGGACACAACACAGATACGCAGTATTTT.

The V call is TRBV9, the J call TRBJ1-2; 11 bases are a match to TRBD1. The CDR3 length is 14 residues. The V gene's germline CDR1 is SGDLS and CDR2 YYNGEE. Trimming removed 3 bases from V and 9 bases from J; junction bases left unmatched: 7. The CDR3 region is CASSEDRGRGSYTF. CDR3 nucleotide sequence: TGTGCCAGCAGCGAGGACAGGGGGCGCGGTAGCTACACCTTC.

The chain employs TRBV6-6 and TRBJ2-7; 8 bases map to TRBD1. V trimming: 8 bases; J trimming: 12 bases; junction bases outside the gene matches: 9. This CDR3 has 11 amino acids. Per the germline V gene, CDR1 is MNHNY and CDR2 is SVGAGI (reference sequence). The CDR3 sequence is CASGFEGQAYF. As DNA, the CDR3 is TGTGCCAGCGGCTTTGAGGGACAGGCGTACTTC.

This clone has a single count. The V gene is TRBV30, the J gene TRBJ1-2; 7 bases line up with TRBD1. Trimming cost V 5 bases and J 4 bases; bases outside gene matches: 10. Germline V gene data show CDR1 as GTSNPN and CDR2 as SVGIG (reference sequence). This CDR3 region has 14 residues. DNA of the CDR3: TGTGCCTGGGAGGCTAACCAGGGGGTCTATGGCTACACCTTC. The encoded protein is CAWEANQGVYGYTF.

This chain uses TRBV18 with TRBJ1-4; D is unclear. V lost 2 bases and J 8 bases, leaving 3 bases between the germline ends. CDR3 size: 11 residues. Germline CDR1 reads KGHSH; CDR2 reads LQKENI. CDR3 sequence reads: CASSPGEKLFF. Written as DNA, the CDR3 is TGTGCCAGCTCACCAGGAGAAAAACTGTTTTTT.

This clone appeared once. The CDR3 here is CASSYSGGLGTEAFF. DNA for the CDR3: TGTGCCAGCAGTTACTCAGGGGGGCTGGGCACTGAAGCTTTCTTT. This chain links TRBV6-5 with TRBJ1-1; possibly TRBD1 for D (6 bases). The CDR3 has 15 amino acids. Germline-derived CDR1 and CDR2 are MNHEY and SVGAGI. The V end lost 0 bases, the J end lost 4 bases, and 12 bases lay between the germline ends.

This chain links TRBV7-2 with TRBJ1-6, with 8 bases matching TRBD1. The CDR3 runs to 15 residues. V dropped 5 bases and J dropped 10; count of bases not matched to a gene: 10. Germline CDR1 SGHTA, CDR2 FQGNSA. DNA for the CDR3: TGTGCCAGCAGCCTACGGACAGGGATAGGCTCACCCCTCCACTTT. It encodes CASSLRTGIGSPLHF. Based on the CDR3 plus reference TRBV7-2 and TRBJ1-6, the full variable domain is GAGVSQSPSNKVTEKGKDVELRCDPISGHTALYWYRQSLGQGLEFLIYFQGNSAPDKSGLPSDRFSAERTGGSVSTLTIQRTQQEDSAVYLCASSLRTGIGSPLHFGNGTRLTVT.

V is TRBV5-6 and J is TRBJ1-1, with a possible D match to TRBD1 (6 bases). The length of the CDR3 is 15 residues. The V and J ends lost 5 bases and 0 bases respectively, with 14 bases between them. CDR1 is SGHDT, CDR2 YYEEEE, per germline. The CDR3 sequence is CASRYSDRLNTEAFF. The CDR3 DNA sequence: TGTGCCAGCAGATATTCCGACAGGCTGAACACTGAAGCTTTCTTT.